This entry is about one T cell receptor (beta chain). V was shortened by 0 bases and J by 0 bases, with 14 bases between the two germline ends. Germline V gene lookup returns CDR1 SEHNR and CDR2 FQNEAQ (reference sequence). There are 18 residues in the CDR3. The data were obtained in a study of T cell changes during pregnancy in multiple sclerosis. The method was immunoSEQ multiplex PCR; TCRdb's version includes in-frame clones alone and lacks a portion of them. The data show 25,000 to 35,000 clones, roughly nine tenths seen once. The chain combines TRBV7-9 with TRBJ1-4, with a weak D call TRBD1 (6 bases). Sequences were derived from CD4+ T cells from peripheral blood mononuclear cells, sampled in the second trimester of pregnancy. This TCR was recovered from a female donor in good health, enrolled as a control in a pregnancy study. In DNA, the CDR3 is TGTGCCAGCAGCTTAGCCTCGGACAGCTATGCAACTAATGAAAAACTGTTTTTT. Protein product: CASSLASDSYATNEKLFF.